This TCR beta chain was profiled in a study of blood T cell repertoires in COVID-19. At the level of the study: From the United States, Italy and Spain came samples of acute and convalescent COVID-19. In each case, the material was cDNA or gDNA derived from T cells, B-cell-depleted T cells, or PBMCs.

Per the original methods: How many nucleated cells were present was estimated from reference gene primer amplification. Using immunoSEQ multiplex PCR, the repertoire was profiled, and TCRdb retains in-frame clones only, with some absent. V, J and clone size are taken as reported in that table, and D and trimming were inferred from the DNA itself. The top ten clones hold roughly 13% of a sample with under 130,000 clones, over 70% of them seen once. The germline CDR1 and CDR2 sequences are SEHNR and FQNEAQ (reference sequence). V was clipped by 1 base and J by 4 bases; unmatched bases: 2. The CDR3 is 14 amino acids.

The chain links TRBV7-9 to TRBJ2-5, with TRBD1 matching 8 bases. The sample taken for sequencing was peripheral blood. This TCR was sampled from a human donor in a cohort sampled during active or convalescent COVID-19. CDR3 sequence (DNA): TGTGCCAGCAGCTTAGACAGGGGGTTAGAGACCCAGTACTTC. It codes for CASSLDRGLETQYF.